This TCR beta chain was observed in a study of identical twins. The CDR3 is 14 amino acids. V dropped 5 bases and J dropped 2 bases, with 10 bases sitting between them. TCRdb itself ran the 5' RACE reads through MiXCR, one entry per CDR3 protein. The sample includes hundreds of thousands of distinct CDR3 sequences, about 20% seen only once; the top ten take 10% to 15%. This same sample was also taken into another study, of T cells expressing NK-cell markers. As reported in that work: Just one sequenced donor of eight was HCMV-seronegative, while seven were seropositive. The study left the HCMV specificity of expanded NKG2C+ T cell clones unresolved.

Sequencing used PBMCs. The rearrangement joins TRBV12-3 or TRBV12-4 to TRBJ1-5; weak D call: TRBD1 (6 bases). This clonotype originated in a woman aged 18-30 years in good health. CDR3: CASSPRQGNQPQHF. DNA for the CDR3: TGTGCCAGCAGTCCCCGACAGGGCAATCAGCCCCAGCATTTT.